This T cell receptor beta chain was recovered during a study of cytomegalovirus exposure and HLA in healthy donors (dated by TCRdb to the late 2010s). With respect to the entire study: In an earlier analysis of approximately 500 of the donors, less than 350 Gb of sequence data and 90 million to 130 million unique TCR beta sequences from approximately 180 million T cells were reported. The study aimed to test whether signatures of past pathogen exposure could be identified by cataloging public T cell receptors. On average, over 200,000 unique TCR beta nucleotide sequences were sequenced per donor among a few hundred genotyped donors of the cohort, with roughly 20% of those sequences being non-productive. To predict cytomegalovirus infection status, the study combined high-throughput TCR immunosequencing, statistical association of individual TCRs with disease status, and machine learning. Approximately 310 gigabases of sequencing data and tens of millions of unique TCR sequences were included in an early release covering roughly 600 HLA-typed donors. To study patterns of TCR occurrence, a later analysis re-analyzed previously published TCR beta repertoires from around 700 donors and added high-resolution HLA genotyping. Class I and class II HLA loci were covered by the typing at four-digit resolution. Of the roughly 400 genotyped donors, 65% to 90% fell in the genetic ancestry cluster associated with self-reported Caucasian donors. About five DR-DQ haplotypes were treated as single units for association and clustering because of strong linkage in the cohort. Donor age, sex, ethnicity and CMV serostatus were compiled alongside the repertoire data. The study used immunosequencing to profile the T cell repertoires of around 600 subjects and linked those repertoires to cytomegalovirus serostatus. Typing coverage differed by locus: A, B, C, DRB1 and DQB1 were typed in roughly 620-630 donors, DQA1 in 500 to 550, DPA1 in 600 to 610, and DPB1 in approximately 450. A later genetic analysis took genome-wide SNP genotypes for about 55% of the 666 donors and used that subset as a discovery cohort. Besides the first cohort of roughly 660 subjects, a separate validation cohort made up of 120 different subjects was used. To decide whether each TCR beta V gene segment behaved as functional or pseudogenic, an earlier analysis of approximately 620 of the donors relied on high-throughput TCR beta sequencing. All discovery cohort repertoires had been generated on a single sequencing platform. The later analysis used no new phenotypic data to find candidate immune exposures, relying instead on TCR beta sequences and their occurrence across donors. The investigation overall reported the following: According to a later analysis, parvovirus B19, influenza, CMV and Epstein-Barr virus appeared linked to several top co-occurrence clusters. A further reported finding was that TCR beta sequences accurately predicted the HLA-A and HLA-B alleles for most subjects in the first cohort. A later genetic analysis associated a missense DCLRE1C variant with V-gene and J-gene trimming of TCR beta chains, and an independent cohort replicated the association. Immune exposure information for the cohort was limited to CMV serostatus. Assigning TCR associations to individual alleles was difficult when HLA alleles, especially DR and DQ, strongly co-occurred. A total of 150 to 200 TCR beta chains were listed by the study as associated with cytomegalovirus. According to the authors, the approach could potentially be generalized to other disease states and immunological phenotypes. Most CMV-associated TCR beta chains appeared to be HLA-restricted in a later analysis, and the HLA associations seemed to be driven largely by CMV exposure. Presence/absence analyses assumed roughly uniform sequencing depth across donors, an assumption that may not hold. The cohort was sequenced for TCR beta chains only, and without alpha or paired-chain data the features that could be detected were limited. Linkage disequilibrium might explain the correlated functional status among segregating V segments, but an unknown experimental factor could not be excluded. Specific HLA alleles were associated with about 17,000 TCR beta sequences at a false discovery rate of 0.05 in a later analysis. About 15 rarely observed V segments, including chromosome 9 orphons, were excluded from the earlier analysis of several hundred of the donors because counts were too low. Most TCR sequences were seen in very few donors, while some public TCRs were found in many individuals. Cytomegalovirus status was reported to be diagnosed by the classifier with high specificity and sensitivity in both the original and validation cohorts. A few of the identified cytomegalovirus-associated TCR beta chains were confirmed in vitro to be specific for cytomegalovirus antigens. Because HLA typing was unavailable for some donors at each locus, only the typed subset was used in association tests. A later analysis found that TCR association rates varied across HLA loci, with DRB1 alleles showing the most associated TCRs and HLA-C alleles the fewest. According to a later genetic analysis, donors in an Asian-associated ancestry cluster had fewer N-insertions in productive TCRs than the roughly 660-donor mean. A group of highly shared sequence variants was considered likely to be a technical artifact of the sequencing pipeline. In an earlier analysis of around 500 of the donors, most TCR beta V segments appeared in productive rearrangements about 87% or about 30% of the time, broadly matching IMGT annotations. In a later analysis, HLA-associated TCR beta chains were found to be more clonally expanded and to have lower generation probabilities than equally common non-associated chains.

To prepare the library, the immunoSEQ multiplex PCR assay was applied. A mixture of 60 forward primers for TCR Vbeta segments and 13 reverse primers for TCR Jbeta segments was used in the multiplex PCR. The CDR3 region of rearranged TCR beta genes was amplified from genomic DNA by a multiplex PCR assay. The amplified TCR beta libraries were sequenced on the Illumina HiSeq System as 87-base-pair reads. On the authors' methods: A later analysis counted about 80 million unique TCR beta chains across the 640 or so repertoires, and 9.5 million to 11 million of these chains were shared by at least two donors. Raw reads were error-corrected and collapsed into unique sequences with a nearest-neighbor algorithm that merged closely related sequences to remove PCR and sequencing errors. To assign V, D and J gene segments, CDR3 sequences were aligned to IMGT reference sequences. For a sequence to be retained, a match of at least six nucleotides was required to both a V gene segment and a J gene segment. Rearrangements were classified as productive when the CDR3 lacked stop codons and remained in frame with V and J, and all other rearrangements were classified as non-productive. CDR3 was defined according to IMGT convention as the region running from the second conserved V-encoded cysteine to the conserved J-encoded phenylalanine. The earlier analysis of 587 of the donors excluded sequences that lacked an unambiguous match to a single V gene segment. An earlier analysis of fewer than 650 of the donors classified V segments as functional when productive rearrangements were above 56.7% and as segregating when the standard deviation between donors was above 5%. A statistical classification framework was developed to diagnose cytomegalovirus status using the catalog of TCR beta chain sequences. V and J gene assignment, in a later analysis, came from comparing TCR nucleotide sequences with IMGT/GENE-DB human TR gene sequences. Using the TCRdist pipeline, a later analysis assigned CDR3 sequences along with most-parsimonious VDJ recombination scenarios. A later analysis defined each TCR beta chain by its CDR3 amino acid sequence plus V-gene family, and excluded reads lacking a unique V-gene family. In a later analysis, 450 to 600 highly shared, low-generation-probability nucleotide sequences were removed to address suspected cross-contamination and a sequencing artifact. In a later analysis, a clonal expansion index was calculated for each public chain from normalized within-repertoire ranks of inferred template counts. In a later analysis, generation probabilities were computed with a VDJ recombination model fitted to out-of-frame rearrangements, and the resulting probabilities were checked against IGoR. In a later analysis, hypergeometric tests were used to score TCR-TCR, TCR-HLA and TCR-CMV co-occurrence, with a repertoire-size bias correction applied to TCR pairs. A later analysis estimated false discovery rates by permuting HLA or CMV assignments 20 times. In a later analysis, co-occurring TCRs were grouped using DBSCAN, and TCRdist sequence similarity was added for clustering within HLA-allele-positive subsets. Repertoires with fewer than 30,000 or more than 120,000 public chains were left out of co-occurrence clustering, as were roughly five repertoires with anomalous nucleotide sharing. In TCRdb, the immuneACCESS table is reduced to in-frame sequences with V and J assigned. These tables do not hold every clone; where another copy was compared, an unresolved V gene accounts for under half, and the others remain unexplained. V, J and clone size are those of that table, while D and trimming were read from the DNA. The sample table records 150,000 to 200,000 clones; about three quarters of these occur just once. The leading ten clones occupy 0.85% to 1.4% of the sample.

Turning to this clone: Its binding antigen is unknown. Base qualities are missing; no much larger clone stands one base away.

In total, roughly 670 healthy bone marrow donors made up the cohort. All cohort members were sampled while nominally healthy, although unrecorded immune exposures were likely present. The donor tested CMV seronegative, placing the donor among the 350 or so seronegative members of the cohort. Every donor gave a peripheral blood sample, and the peripheral blood mononuclear cells from that sample were used for TCR beta sequencing. Genomic DNA was extracted from the blood cell samples with the Qiagen DNeasy Blood Extraction Kit. Sequencing input: PBMCs. The source is a woman between 40 and 55 years old in good health and CMV-seronegative.

DNA sequence: TGTGCCAGCAGCGTCAGGGAGGAACCCTACAATGAGCAGTTCTTC. The resulting protein is CASSVREEPYNEQFF. Recombination joined TRBV9 with TRBJ2-1, with a weak D call of TRBD2 (6 bases match). From a lookup of the germline V gene, CDR1 and CDR2 are SGDLS and YYNGEE. Trimming costs V 2 bases and J 2 bases, and their ends lie 11 bases apart. The CDR3 spans 15 residues, from the cysteine through the phenylalanine. The only DNA kept is the CDR3, 45 bases in frame from the first base.